This is a list of T cell receptor beta chains from one sample in a study of CD8+ T cells in alopecia areata. Some clones are missing from TCRdb's copy, which holds only in-frame ones; the method was immunoSEQ multiplex PCR. The sample contains 200,000 or so clones, about 61% of which appear only once. The sample comprised CD8+ T cells sorted from blood. Receptors were obtained from a human donor in good health. Each CDR3 is given with its conserved first and last residue. The D gene is left open where the match is weak. Not every row has a clone size; where given, it reads once, few, many or a size class.

abundance: NA; j_gene: TRBJ1-2; d_gene: NA; v_gene: TRBV20-1; CDR3aa: CSAPRGNGYTF; CDR3nt: TGCAGTGCCCCTAGGGGGAATGGCTACACCTTC
abundance: few; j_gene: TRBJ1-1; d_gene: NA; v_gene: TRBV27; CDR3aa: CASRRGRGPEAFF; CDR3nt: TGTGCCAGCCGGAGGGGAAGGGGACCTGAAGCTTTCTTT
abundance: few; j_gene: TRBJ2-1; d_gene: TRBD2; v_gene: TRBV11-2; CDR3aa: CASSPLTGGASNEQFF; CDR3nt: TGTGCCAGCAGCCCCCTTACCGGGGGGGCCTCCAATGAGCAGTTCTTC
abundance: NA; j_gene: TRBJ1-2; d_gene: NA; v_gene: TRBV29-1; CDR3aa: CSVPTWGMGGYTF; CDR3nt: TGCAGCGTCCCAACCTGGGGTATGGGCGGCTACACCTTC
abundance: NA; j_gene: TRBJ2-6; d_gene: NA; v_gene: TRBV30; CDR3aa: CAWSVGAGANVLTF; CDR3nt: TGTGCCTGGAGTGTGGGGGCTGGGGCCAACGTCCTGACTTTC
abundance: NA; j_gene: TRBJ2-3; d_gene: NA; v_gene: TRBV7-9; CDR3aa: CASNLQDTTTDTQYF; CDR3nt: TGTGCCAGCAACCTCCAGGACACCACCACAGATACGCAGTATTTT
abundance: few; j_gene: TRBJ2-2; d_gene: NA; v_gene: TRBV6-5; CDR3aa: CASSSRGGGTGELFF; CDR3nt: TGTGCCAGCAGCTCGAGGGGGGGCGGCACCGGGGAGCTGTTTTTT
abundance: NA; j_gene: TRBJ1-1; d_gene: NA; v_gene: TRBV5-6; CDR3aa: CASSGADSPNTEAFF; CDR3nt: TGTGCCAGCAGCGGCGCGGACAGCCCGAACACTGAAGCTTTCTTT
abundance: NA; j_gene: TRBJ1-1; d_gene: NA; v_gene: TRBV5-6; CDR3aa: CASSLPEGNTEAFF; CDR3nt: TGTGCCAGCAGCTTACCAGAGGGGAACACTGAAGCTTTCTTT
abundance: few; j_gene: TRBJ1-4; d_gene: NA; v_gene: TRBV5-6; CDR3aa: CASSLADNEKLFF; CDR3nt: TGTGCCAGCAGCTTAGCGGATAATGAAAAACTGTTTTTT
abundance: NA; j_gene: TRBJ2-3; d_gene: TRBD2; v_gene: TRBV27; CDR3aa: CASTTRLAITDTQYF; CDR3nt: TGTGCCAGCACCACTCGACTAGCGATCACAGATACGCAGTATTTT
abundance: NA; j_gene: TRBJ2-1; d_gene: NA; v_gene: TRBV6-4; CDR3aa: CASSGVFMNEQFF; CDR3nt: TGTGCCAGCAGTGGGGTGTTCATGAATGAGCAGTTCTTC
abundance: NA; j_gene: TRBJ2-4; d_gene: TRBD2; v_gene: TRBV10-2; CDR3aa: CASSDGGGNIQYF; CDR3nt: TGCGCCAGCAGTGATGGCGGGGGAAACATTCAGTACTTC
abundance: NA; j_gene: TRBJ1-2; d_gene: NA; v_gene: TRBV7-9; CDR3aa: CASSPPGQLNYGYTF; CDR3nt: TGTGCCAGCAGTCCCCCCGGACAGTTGAACTATGGCTACACCTTC
abundance: few; j_gene: TRBJ1-1; d_gene: TRBD1; v_gene: TRBV27; CDR3aa: CASSPGTGKGRTEAFF; CDR3nt: TGTGCCAGCAGTCCGGGGACAGGGAAGGGTAGGACTGAAGCTTTCTTT
abundance: NA; j_gene: TRBJ1-2; d_gene: TRBD1; v_gene: TRBV5-6; CDR3aa: CASRLDRGAGYTF; CDR3nt: TGTGCCAGCAGATTGGACAGGGGGGCTGGCTACACCTTC
abundance: NA; j_gene: TRBJ2-3; d_gene: NA; v_gene: TRBV5-1; CDR3aa: CASSLEESGTDTQYF; CDR3nt: TGCGCCAGCAGCTTGGAAGAGTCAGGCACAGATACGCAGTATTTT
abundance: NA; j_gene: TRBJ1-1; d_gene: NA; v_gene: TRBV7-2; CDR3aa: CASSFGGFGAFF; CDR3nt: TGTGCCAGCAGCTTCGGCGGGTTTGGTGCTTTCTTT
abundance: few; j_gene: TRBJ1-1; d_gene: NA; v_gene: TRBV29-1; CDR3aa: CSVELGTTEAFF; CDR3nt: TGCAGCGTTGAACTAGGGACCACTGAAGCTTTCTTT
abundance: NA; j_gene: TRBJ2-2; d_gene: NA; v_gene: TRBV27; CDR3aa: CASSFRSAANTGELFF; CDR3nt: TGTGCCAGCAGTTTTCGCTCCGCTGCGAACACCGGGGAGCTGTTTTTT
abundance: once; j_gene: TRBJ2-1; d_gene: NA; v_gene: TRBV29-1; CDR3aa: CSASGEVSYNEQFF; CDR3nt: TGCAGCGCCTCCGGTGAAGTCTCCTACAATGAGCAGTTCTTC
abundance: NA; j_gene: TRBJ2-1; d_gene: TRBD2; v_gene: TRBV30; CDR3aa: CAWGLSGGAGDEQFF; CDR3nt: TGTGCCTGGGGCCTTAGCGGGGGGGCCGGTGATGAGCAGTTCTTC
abundance: once; j_gene: TRBJ2-7; d_gene: NA; v_gene: TRBV5-6; CDR3aa: CASCQESSYEQYF; CDR3nt: TGTGCCAGCTGTCAGGAAAGCTCCTACGAGCAGTACTTC
abundance: NA; j_gene: TRBJ1-2; d_gene: TRBD1; v_gene: TRBV14; CDR3aa: CASSHLQGPYGYTF; CDR3nt: TGTGCCAGCAGCCACCTACAGGGGCCCTATGGCTACACCTTC
abundance: NA; j_gene: TRBJ1-4; d_gene: NA; v_gene: TRBV4-1; CDR3aa: CASSQQENEKLFF; CDR3nt: TGCGCCAGCAGTCAACAGGAGAATGAAAAACTGTTTTTT
abundance: NA; j_gene: TRBJ2-3; d_gene: TRBD1; v_gene: TRBV7-9; CDR3aa: CASSARTGTDTQYF; CDR3nt: TGTGCCAGCAGCGCCAGGACAGGGACAGATACGCAGTATTTT
abundance: few; j_gene: TRBJ1-2; d_gene: NA; v_gene: TRBV7-9; CDR3aa: CASSGQGQNYIYGYTF; CDR3nt: TGTGCCAGCAGCGGTCAAGGACAGAACTATATCTATGGCTACACCTTC
abundance: NA; j_gene: TRBJ1-2; d_gene: NA; v_gene: TRBV7-9; CDR3aa: CASSLDRTNYGYTF; CDR3nt: TGTGCCAGCAGCTTAGACAGGACTAACTATGGCTACACCTTC
abundance: once; j_gene: TRBJ1-6; d_gene: TRBD1; v_gene: TRBV23-1; CDR3aa: CASSLRGDRDSPLHF; CDR3nt: TGCGCCAGCAGTCTCCGTGGGGACAGGGATTCACCCCTCCACTTT
abundance: NA; j_gene: TRBJ2-1; d_gene: TRBD2; v_gene: TRBV19; CDR3aa: CASSIIGGASGYNEQFF; CDR3nt: TGTGCCAGTAGTATAATAGGAGGGGCTAGCGGCTACAATGAGCAGTTCTTC
abundance: many; j_gene: TRBJ2-3; d_gene: NA; v_gene: TRBV6-1; CDR3aa: CAIGGVSGADTQYF; CDR3nt: TGTGCCATCGGGGGCGTGTCGGGAGCAGATACGCAGTATTTT
abundance: NA; j_gene: TRBJ1-5; d_gene: NA; v_gene: TRBV15; CDR3aa: CATSRRLPTVSNQPQHF; CDR3nt: TGTGCCACCAGCAGACGTCTTCCGACGGTTAGCAATCAGCCCCAGCATTTT